Sequencing of this T cell receptor (beta chain) was carried out in a study of blood T cells in healthy people across ages. Study-wide results and caveats: Samples with more naive T cells showed higher observed beta diversity.

Germline CDR1 reads MDHEN; CDR2 reads SYDVKM. The CDR3 length is 14 residues. The V and J ends lost 3 bases and 4 bases respectively, with 10 bases between them. Combining a sample-barcoded 5' primer with a J-beta primer mix, a second PCR ran for 7 to 11 cycles. MiXCR, run by TCRdb on the 5' RACE reads, gives a single entry per CDR3 protein. The sample has approximately 730,000 distinct CDR3 sequences, approximately 39% seen once; the top ten hold 20% to 25%. On this clonotype: The antigen is not known.

The receptor's source is a woman aged 55-69 years in good health. The source material was blood. The chain links TRBV28 to TRBJ2-1, with D possibly matching TRBD2 (6 bases). Here the CDR3 reads CASSFGSGYNEQFF. CDR3 DNA sequence: TGTGCCAGCAGTTTCGGGAGCGGGTACAATGAGCAGTTCTTC.